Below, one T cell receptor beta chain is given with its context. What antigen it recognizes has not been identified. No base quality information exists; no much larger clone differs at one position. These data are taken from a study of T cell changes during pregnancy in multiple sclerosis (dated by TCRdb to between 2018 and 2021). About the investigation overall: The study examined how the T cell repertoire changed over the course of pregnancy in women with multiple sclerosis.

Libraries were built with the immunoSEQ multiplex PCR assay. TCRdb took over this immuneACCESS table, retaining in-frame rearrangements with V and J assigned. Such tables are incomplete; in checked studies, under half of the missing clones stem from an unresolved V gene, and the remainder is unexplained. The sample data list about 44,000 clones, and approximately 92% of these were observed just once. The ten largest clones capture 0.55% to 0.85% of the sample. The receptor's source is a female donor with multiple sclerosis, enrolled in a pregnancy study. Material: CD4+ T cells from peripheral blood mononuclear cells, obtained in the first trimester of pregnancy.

The CDR3 in this case is CASSLGTGRGEQYF. The nucleotides read TGTGCCAGCAGCTTGGGGACAGGGAGGGGCGAGCAGTACTTC. The chain joins TRBV5-6 to TRBJ2-7, with TRBD1 perhaps the D gene, on 8 matching bases. From the cysteine through the phenylalanine, the CDR3 covers 14 amino acids. Just the 42-base CDR3 DNA is kept, in frame starting at base 1. The CDR1 and CDR2 encoded by the germline V gene are SGHDT and YYEEEE. V is cut by 0 bases and J by 6 bases, and the space between the germline ends is 13 bases.